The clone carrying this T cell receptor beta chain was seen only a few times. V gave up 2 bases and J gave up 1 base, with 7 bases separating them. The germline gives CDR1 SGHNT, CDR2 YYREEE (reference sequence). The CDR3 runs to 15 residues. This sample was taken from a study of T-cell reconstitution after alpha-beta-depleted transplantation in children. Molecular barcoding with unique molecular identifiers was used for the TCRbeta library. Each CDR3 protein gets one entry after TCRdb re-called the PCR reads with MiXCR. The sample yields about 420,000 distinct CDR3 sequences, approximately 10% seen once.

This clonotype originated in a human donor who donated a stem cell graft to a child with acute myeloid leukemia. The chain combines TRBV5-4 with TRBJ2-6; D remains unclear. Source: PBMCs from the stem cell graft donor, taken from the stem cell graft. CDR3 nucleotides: TGTGCCAGCAGCTTACCCCAATCTGGGGCCAACGTCCTGACTTTC. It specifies CASSLPQSGANVLTF.